These T cell receptor beta chains were read from a single sample in a study of blood T cell repertoires in COVID-19. This table comes from immunoSEQ multiplex PCR, and its TCRdb copy is limited to in-frame clones, with some not included. The repertoire holds some 520,000 clones, with about 88% as singletons. The sample taken for sequencing was peripheral blood. These receptors were taken from a man between 18 and 35 years old with COVID-19, enrolled during active disease. CDR3s include the opening cysteine and the closing phenylalanine or tryptophan. The D gene is left open where the match is weak. The size field is filled for only some rows; it gives once, few, many or a size class.

D	V	size	length	J	DNA	CDR3
TRBD2	TRBV7-9	-	14	TRBJ2-7	TGTGCCAGCAGCTCAAACGACGGGGGGTACGAGCAGTACTTC	CASSSNDGGYEQYF
-	TRBV14	-	13	TRBJ1-1	TGTGCCAGCAGCCAAGGGCGAGAGGGGAGGGATTTCTTT	CASSQGREGRDFF
-	TRBV15	-	14	TRBJ2-3	TGTGCCACCAGCAGAGATAGACTCGGAGATACGCAGTATTTT	CATSRDRLGDTQYF
TRBD2	TRBV4-2	-	17	TRBJ2-3	TGTGCCAGCAGCCTAGATAGAGCGGGGGGGCATTCAGATACGCAGTATTTT	CASSLDRAGGHSDTQYF
TRBD2	TRBV6-5	few	14	TRBJ2-5	TGTGCCAGCAGTTCCCAACGACTAGCGGGTACCCAGTACTTC	CASSSQRLAGTQYF
-	TRBV18	-	15	TRBJ1-1	TGTGCCAGCTCACCATCTGTACGGGAGAACACTGAAGCTTTCTTT	CASSPSVRENTEAFF
-	TRBV18	-	13	TRBJ1-2	TGTGCCAGCTCACCACCGTCAGGGCATGGCTACACCTTC	CASSPPSGHGYTF
-	TRBV4-2	once	12	TRBJ1-1	TGTGCCAGCAGCCAAGATCGGGTCGGGAGAATCTTT	CASSQDRVGRIF
-	TRBV7-9	-	15	TRBJ2-7	TGTGCCAGCAGCTTATCTGGAGGGAGCAGCTACGAGCAGTACTTC	CASSLSGGSSYEQYF
-	TRBV2	-	12	TRBJ1-4	TGTGCCAGCAGTGGAGGCCAGGAAAAACTGTTTTTT	CASSGGQEKLFF
-	TRBV27	-	13	TRBJ2-7	TGTGCCAGCAGTTTTTGGCAGGGGTACGAGCAGTACTTC	CASSFWQGYEQYF
-	TRBV6-6	-	15	TRBJ2-3	TGTGCCAGCAGTCTTACAAAAGAAGCAGGAGATACGCAGTATTTT	CASSLTKEAGDTQYF
-	TRBV19	once	13	TRBJ1-6	TGTGCCAGTAGAGACAGCCGGAGTTCACCCCTCCACTTT	CASRDSRSSPLHF
TRBD2	TRBV5-1	-	19	TRBJ2-3	TGCGCCAGCAGCTTGGTACGGACTAGCGGGGGGGCAGCTTCAGATACGCAGTATTTT	CASSLVRTSGGAASDTQYF
-	TRBV2	-	14	TRBJ1-4	TGTGCCAGCAGTGATCCGGGGATACGGGAAAAACTGTTTTTT	CASSDPGIREKLFF
-	TRBV6-5	-	14	TRBJ2-7	TGTGCCAGCAGTCGACAAGGAGGGTCCTACGAGCAGTACTTC	CASSRQGGSYEQYF
TRBD1	TRBV6-6	-	17	TRBJ1-1	TGTGCCAGCAGACGAGGGGACAGGGTAGATTGGGACACTGAAGCTTTCTTT	CASRRGDRVDWDTEAFF
-	TRBV2	-	15	TRBJ2-2	TGTGCCAGCAGTGGTTGGCGGAGTGGCACCGGGGAGCTGTTTTTT	CASSGWRSGTGELFF
TRBD1	TRBV5-6	-	13	TRBJ2-7	TGTGCCAGCAGGCAAAGACAGGGGTCCGAGCAGTACTTC	CASRQRQGSEQYF
TRBD1	TRBV5-4	once	14	TRBJ2-7	TGTGCCAGCAGCTTGGGGGACAGGGTCGACGAGCAGTACTTC	CASSLGDRVDEQYF
-	TRBV6-6	-	14	TRBJ1-5	TGTGCCAGCAGTTACTCGGACAGTTATCAGCCCCAGCATTTT	CASSYSDSYQPQHF
TRBD2	TRBV5-4	-	14	TRBJ2-7	TGTGCCAGCAGCTTGGAAGCGGGAGGTTACGAGCAGTACTTC	CASSLEAGGYEQYF
-	TRBV19	-	16	TRBJ2-6	TGTGCCAGTAGTCTCGGCTCGAGGGCTGGGGCCAACGTCCTGACTTTC	CASSLGSRAGANVLTF
-	TRBV18	-	13	TRBJ2-5	TGTGCCAGCTCACTCGACTATCAAGGGACCCAGTACTTC	CASSLDYQGTQYF